The rows below give T cell receptor beta chains drawn from one sample of a study of T cell repertoires in cytomegalovirus infection. TCRdb itself ran the reads through MiXCR, one entry per CDR3 protein. The data hold about 300,000 distinct CDR3 sequences, with 9.6% observed a single time. The specimen sequenced was PBMCs. Every receptor here comes from a human donor in good health (CMV status not recorded). Some clones in this sample may be carry-over from other donors' samples. Each CDR3 is given with its conserved first and last residue. D genes are given only for firm matches. Only part of the rows carry a size: once, few, many, or a class if the clone is expanded.

clone size: few
V gene: TRBV5-1
J gene: TRBJ2-1
D gene: NA
CDR3 DNA: TGCGCCAGCAGCTCCCCCCGGTCCGGCAATGAGCAGTTCTTC
CDR3 protein: CASSSPRSGNEQFF

clone size: NA
V gene: TRBV2
J gene: TRBJ2-1
D gene: TRBD2
CDR3 DNA: TGTGCCAGCAGTGAAGTTCAGGGACTAGCTGGTAACAATGAGCAGTTCTTC
CDR3 protein: CASSEVQGLAGNNEQFF

clone size: NA
V gene: TRBV20-1
J gene: TRBJ2-1
D gene: NA
CDR3 DNA: TGCAGTGCCCAAGCGGGTTCCTCCTACAATGAGCAGTTCTTC
CDR3 protein: CSAQAGSSYNEQFF

clone size: many
V gene: TRBV6-5
J gene: TRBJ2-3
D gene: NA
CDR3 DNA: TGTGCCAGCAGTGGTACAGGGATAATGGCAGATACGCAGTATTTT
CDR3 protein: CASSGTGIMADTQYF

clone size: NA
V gene: TRBV10-3
J gene: TRBJ1-1
D gene: NA
CDR3 DNA: TGTGCCATCAGTGAGTGGTCCCAGACCAACACTGAAGCTTTCTTT
CDR3 protein: CAISEWSQTNTEAFF

clone size: many
V gene: TRBV29-1
J gene: TRBJ1-1
D gene: NA
CDR3 DNA: TGCAGCGTTGGTCCAGGGTTTAACACTGAAGCTTTCTTT
CDR3 protein: CSVGPGFNTEAFF

clone size: many
V gene: TRBV6-1
J gene: TRBJ2-6
D gene: NA
CDR3 DNA: TGTGCCAGCAGCCTCAGGGTTCTCTCTGGGGCCAACGTCCTGACTTTC
CDR3 protein: CASSLRVLSGANVLTF

clone size: few
V gene: TRBV29-1
J gene: TRBJ1-2
D gene: TRBD1
CDR3 DNA: TGCAGCGTTGCCGTGGACAGGGGGTATGGCTACACCTTC
CDR3 protein: CSVAVDRGYGYTF

clone size: NA
V gene: TRBV19
J gene: TRBJ1-5
D gene: NA
CDR3 DNA: TGTGCCAGTAGAAGCGTCGGGGACCAGCCCCAGCATTTT
CDR3 protein: CASRSVGDQPQHF

clone size: few
V gene: TRBV7-9
J gene: TRBJ2-1
D gene: NA
CDR3 DNA: TGTGCCAGCAGTCTCCGACGAGGATCCAATGAGCAGTTCTTC
CDR3 protein: CASSLRRGSNEQFF

clone size: NA
V gene: TRBV10-3
J gene: TRBJ2-1
D gene: NA
CDR3 DNA: TGTGCCACCTGGGAAAATGAGCAGTTCTTC
CDR3 protein: CATWENEQFF

clone size: NA
V gene: TRBV19
J gene: TRBJ2-1
D gene: TRBD2
CDR3 DNA: TGTGCCACCAGAAGCGGGGGGATCTACAATGAGCAGTTCTTC
CDR3 protein: CATRSGGIYNEQFF

clone size: many
V gene: TRBV28
J gene: TRBJ1-2
D gene: NA
CDR3 DNA: TGTGCCAGCACAAGAGGGGGGTCGAACTATGGCTACACCTTC
CDR3 protein: CASTRGGSNYGYTF

clone size: many
V gene: TRBV20-1
J gene: TRBJ1-2
D gene: TRBD1
CDR3 DNA: TGCAGTGCTAGGGGACAGGGTATCTATGGCTACACCTTC
CDR3 protein: CSARGQGIYGYTF

clone size: many
V gene: TRBV12-3/TRBV12-4
J gene: TRBJ1-5
D gene: NA
CDR3 DNA: TGTGCCAGCAGTATAGGGGCTAGCAATCAGCCCCAGCATTTT
CDR3 protein: CASSIGASNQPQHF

clone size: many
V gene: TRBV7-9
J gene: TRBJ1-5
D gene: TRBD1
CDR3 DNA: TGTGCCAGCAGCTCCTTTTCGGTACGGACAGGATATCAGCCCCAGCATTTT
CDR3 protein: CASSSFSVRTGYQPQHF

clone size: many
V gene: TRBV4-3
J gene: TRBJ1-2
D gene: TRBD1
CDR3 DNA: TGCGCCAGCAGCCAAGATGGGGGACAGGGGGCGGGCTACACCTTC
CDR3 protein: CASSQDGGQGAGYTF

clone size: few
V gene: TRBV5-1
J gene: TRBJ1-5
D gene: NA
CDR3 DNA: TGCGCCAGCGCAAGGGTTCCGGGGGGCAATCAGCCCCAGCATTTT
CDR3 protein: CASARVPGGNQPQHF

clone size: many
V gene: TRBV7-9
J gene: TRBJ2-7
D gene: NA
CDR3 DNA: TGTGCCAGCGGACGGGGGGACAGACCATTCTACGAGCAGTACTTC
CDR3 protein: CASGRGDRPFYEQYF

clone size: NA
V gene: TRBV10-2
J gene: TRBJ2-1
D gene: NA
CDR3 DNA: TGCGCCAGCAGTGAGCCAGGGGGGGATGAGCAGTTCTTC
CDR3 protein: CASSEPGGDEQFF

clone size: NA
V gene: TRBV15
J gene: TRBJ2-3
D gene: NA
CDR3 DNA: TGTGCCACCAGCAGAGCCGGGCCTATCACAGATACGCAGTATTTT
CDR3 protein: CATSRAGPITDTQYF

clone size: many
V gene: TRBV25-1
J gene: TRBJ2-1
D gene: NA
CDR3 DNA: TGTGCCAGCAGTCCCCGGGGGGCGCGAAATGAGCAGTTCTTC
CDR3 protein: CASSPRGARNEQFF

clone size: many
V gene: TRBV5-4
J gene: TRBJ2-1
D gene: NA
CDR3 DNA: TGTGCCAGCAGTTTCGGGCTTTCGGGATCCTACAATGAGCAGTTCTTC
CDR3 protein: CASSFGLSGSYNEQFF

clone size: many
V gene: TRBV2
J gene: TRBJ2-5
D gene: NA
CDR3 DNA: TGTGCCAGCGCTACAGAGACCCAGTACTTC
CDR3 protein: CASATETQYF

clone size: NA
V gene: TRBV19
J gene: TRBJ2-1
D gene: NA
CDR3 DNA: TGTGCCAGTAGCGACAGCATTTACAATGAGCAGTTCTTC
CDR3 protein: CASSDSIYNEQFF

clone size: NA
V gene: TRBV20-1
J gene: TRBJ2-1
D gene: TRBD1
CDR3 DNA: TGCAGTGCTAGTCCCGGACAGGGGTACAATGAGCAGTTCTTC
CDR3 protein: CSASPGQGYNEQFF

clone size: NA
V gene: TRBV24-1
J gene: TRBJ2-5
D gene: TRBD1
CDR3 DNA: TGTGCCACCAGTGATCCAACAGGGGGCGGTGAGACCCAGTACTTC
CDR3 protein: CATSDPTGGGETQYF

clone size: many
V gene: TRBV6-2/TRBV6-3
J gene: TRBJ1-5
D gene: NA
CDR3 DNA: TGTGCCAGCAGTTACCAGGGAGTTCAGCCCCAGCATTTT
CDR3 protein: CASSYQGVQPQHF

clone size: many
V gene: TRBV7-9
J gene: TRBJ1-1
D gene: NA
CDR3 DNA: TGTGCCAGCAGCCCCGGGAGGGCTGAAGCTTTCTTT
CDR3 protein: CASSPGRAEAFF

clone size: many
V gene: TRBV28
J gene: TRBJ2-7
D gene: TRBD1
CDR3 DNA: TGTGCCAGCAGTTCGCAAATGACAGGGGCTGTAAGGGAGCAGTACTTC
CDR3 protein: CASSSQMTGAVREQYF

clone size: many
V gene: TRBV6-5
J gene: TRBJ1-2
D gene: NA
CDR3 DNA: TGTGCCAGCAGTTATCTAGCCAGCAACTATGGCTACACCTTC
CDR3 protein: CASSYLASNYGYTF

clone size: many
V gene: TRBV4-1
J gene: TRBJ1-4
D gene: NA
CDR3 DNA: TGCGCCAGCAGCCCCTCCGGACAGTCAAATGAAAAACTGTTTTTT
CDR3 protein: CASSPSGQSNEKLFF

clone size: many
V gene: TRBV5-1
J gene: TRBJ2-4
D gene: TRBD1
CDR3 DNA: TGCGCCAGCACCTGGGACAGGGGAGCCAAAAACATTCAGTACTTC
CDR3 protein: CASTWDRGAKNIQYF

clone size: NA
V gene: TRBV13
J gene: TRBJ1-1
D gene: NA
CDR3 DNA: TGTGCCAGCAGCTCCTCGCCGACAGGAGGTGTAACTGAAGCTTTCTTT
CDR3 protein: CASSSSPTGGVTEAFF

clone size: many
V gene: TRBV6-2/TRBV6-3
J gene: TRBJ1-5
D gene: TRBD1
CDR3 DNA: TGTGCCAGCAGTGACCAGAAGGGACAGTATAGCAATCAGCCCCAGCATTTT
CDR3 protein: CASSDQKGQYSNQPQHF

clone size: many
V gene: TRBV5-6
J gene: TRBJ1-1
D gene: TRBD1
CDR3 DNA: TGTGCCAGCAGCTTGAACAGGGGCTTGAACACTGAAGCTTTCTTT
CDR3 protein: CASSLNRGLNTEAFF

clone size: many
V gene: TRBV2
J gene: TRBJ1-1
D gene: NA
CDR3 DNA: TGTGCCAGCAGAACACAGGGCTTGAACACTGAAGCTTTCTTT
CDR3 protein: CASRTQGLNTEAFF

clone size: NA
V gene: TRBV12-3/TRBV12-4
J gene: TRBJ1-2
D gene: NA
CDR3 DNA: TGTGCCAGCAGTTCTGCGAATTGGGCCTATGGCTACACCTTC
CDR3 protein: CASSSANWAYGYTF

clone size: few
V gene: TRBV20-1
J gene: TRBJ1-5
D gene: TRBD1
CDR3 DNA: TGCAGTGCGTCCGGGACAGGGCAGACACATCAGCCCCAGCATTTT
CDR3 protein: CSASGTGQTHQPQHF

clone size: NA
V gene: TRBV28
J gene: TRBJ1-2
D gene: NA
CDR3 DNA: TGTGCCAGCAGTTTGGTCAGGAGCGTCTATGGCTACACCTTC
CDR3 protein: CASSLVRSVYGYTF

clone size: NA
V gene: TRBV6-6
J gene: TRBJ2-2
D gene: NA
CDR3 DNA: TGTGCCAGCAGAACAGCCTCGAACACCGGGGAGCTGTTTTTT
CDR3 protein: CASRTASNTGELFF

clone size: NA
V gene: TRBV5-5
J gene: TRBJ1-2
D gene: NA
CDR3 DNA: TGTGCCAGCAGCTTGGCCTTACCGCCACCCTTGATGAAAGGCTACACCTTC
CDR3 protein: CASSLALPPPLMKGYTF

clone size: many
V gene: TRBV7-2
J gene: TRBJ2-5
D gene: TRBD2
CDR3 DNA: TGTGCCAGCAGCCCGGTAGCGGGGGGTCGGGAGACCCAGTACTTC
CDR3 protein: CASSPVAGGRETQYF

clone size: many
V gene: TRBV24-1
J gene: TRBJ1-1
D gene: NA
CDR3 DNA: TGTGCCACCAGTGAACGTGACGGGGGTAAGGACACTGAAGCTTTCTTT
CDR3 protein: CATSERDGGKDTEAFF

clone size: many
V gene: TRBV28
J gene: TRBJ1-1
D gene: NA
CDR3 DNA: TGTGCCAGCAACCCCCGGACGTTTGTGAACACTGAAGCTTTCTTT
CDR3 protein: CASNPRTFVNTEAFF

clone size: NA
V gene: TRBV10-1
J gene: TRBJ1-1
D gene: NA
CDR3 DNA: TGCGCCAGCAGTGATTTCGTACAGGGAGCTGCTTTCTTT
CDR3 protein: CASSDFVQGAAFF

clone size: few
V gene: TRBV7-9
J gene: TRBJ2-5
D gene: NA
CDR3 DNA: TGTGCCAGCAGCCCTACAGTGTCCCAAGAGACCCAGTACTTC
CDR3 protein: CASSPTVSQETQYF

clone size: few
V gene: TRBV20-1
J gene: TRBJ2-4
D gene: NA
CDR3 DNA: TGCAGTGCTAGAGACCTGAGACTACTAGCCAAAAACATTCAGTACTTC
CDR3 protein: CSARDLRLLAKNIQYF

clone size: many
V gene: TRBV7-9
J gene: TRBJ1-1
D gene: NA
CDR3 DNA: TGTGCCAGCAGCAACCCGGACAGATCTAACACTGAAGCTTTCTTT
CDR3 protein: CASSNPDRSNTEAFF

clone size: many
V gene: TRBV7-8
J gene: TRBJ2-1
D gene: NA
CDR3 DNA: TGTGCCAGCAGCCCCCGTCTTGTTTACAATGAGCAGTTCTTC
CDR3 protein: CASSPRLVYNEQFF

clone size: NA
V gene: TRBV29-1
J gene: TRBJ1-1
D gene: NA
CDR3 DNA: TGCAGCGTTGAAGGAAAATACACTGAAGCTTTCTTT
CDR3 protein: CSVEGKYTEAFF

clone size: few
V gene: TRBV14
J gene: TRBJ2-1
D gene: TRBD2
CDR3 DNA: TGTGCCAGCAGCCAAGTACTAGCGGGGTCGCCGTTCTTC
CDR3 protein: CASSQVLAGSPFF

clone size: NA
V gene: TRBV28
J gene: TRBJ1-6
D gene: NA
CDR3 DNA: TGTGCCAGCAGACCGGGAAATTCACCCCTCCACTTT
CDR3 protein: CASRPGNSPLHF

clone size: NA
V gene: TRBV2
J gene: TRBJ2-4
D gene: TRBD2
CDR3 DNA: TGTGCCAGCGGCTCCGGGCCTTCGGGGGGTCAGTACTTC
CDR3 protein: CASGSGPSGGQYF